This TCR beta chain is drawn from a study of blood T cells in healthy people across ages. Each sample yielded at least 6 micrograms of PBMC total RNA. Then a second PCR, running roughly 7 to 11 cycles, was carried out with a sample-barcoded 5' primer and a J-beta primer mix. TCRdb itself ran the 5' RACE reads through MiXCR, one entry per CDR3 protein. The repertoire has about 730,000 distinct CDR3 sequences, more than 40% of them found once; the top ten carry 20% to 25%. This sequence was found in a woman aged 55-69 years in good health. The sample taken for sequencing was blood.

CDR3: CASSRGSRDEQYF. In DNA form, the CDR3 reads TGTGCCAGCAGCCGCGGGAGTAGGGACGAGCAGTACTTC. The chain employs TRBV13 and TRBJ2-4; TRBD2 matches at 7 bases. The tail of the sequence fits TRBJ2-7 better, so the J call may be wrong. Germline lookup yields CDR1 PRHDT and CDR2 FYEKMQ (reference sequence). This CDR3 is 13 amino acids long.